These 5 T cell receptor beta chains were sequenced from one sample in a study of T cell responses to AZD1222 COVID-19 vaccine (dated by TCRdb to the early 2020s). The library was obtained by the immunoSEQ multiplex PCR assay. TCRdb mirrors the immuneACCESS table, restricted to in-frame sequences. Some clones are absent from its copies; in checked studies, under half trace to an unresolved V gene, and the reason for the others is unknown. The sample includes some 180,000 clones, with approximately 92% observed a single time. 8.5% to 12% of the sample is held by the ten biggest clonotypes. Reading the label with the study, this specimen's time point is: baseline before first vaccination. Sequencing was performed on peripheral blood, taken on day 0 of AZD1222 vaccination. The source is an adult in good health.

The chain couples TRBV7-9 to TRBJ2-7; 8 bases align to TRBD1. Losses at the gene ends were 5 bases for V and 6 bases for J; bases not matched to a gene: 3. The CDR3 is 12 residues long. Germline values: CDR1 SEHNR, CDR2 FQNEAQ (reference sequence). The CDR3 coding sequence is TGTGCCAGCAGCCTGACAGGGGTCGAGCAGTACTTC. It encodes CASSLTGVEQYF.

V gene TRBV9 combines with J gene TRBJ1-1; TRBD1 matches at 11 bases. V was pared by 5 bases and J by 5 bases, with 5 bases of the junction left unmatched. The V gene's germline CDR1 is SGDLS and CDR2 YYNGEE. The length of the CDR3 is 14 residues. In DNA form, the CDR3 reads TGTGCCAGCAGACCGGGACAGGGGGGGACTGAAGCTTTCTTT. It specifies CASRPGQGGTEAFF.

The chain is built from TRBV5-1 and TRBJ1-1; D may be TRBD1 (6 bases). V was trimmed by 3 bases and J by 1 base, leaving 7 bases between them. The CDR3 runs to 13 residues. Germline-derived CDR1 and CDR2 are SGHRS and YFSETQ. The CDR3 DNA reads TGCGCCAGCAGCTCAGGGGAGAACACTGAAGCTTTCTTT. Protein: CASSSGENTEAFF.

This clone was counted a single time. The chain recombines TRBV7-3 with TRBJ1-1; 7 bases agree with TRBD1. V shed 5 bases, J shed 1 base, and the junction held 4 bases outside the gene matches. The CDR3 consists of 14 residues. Germline CDR1 is SGHTA and CDR2 is FQGTGA. The CDR3 coding sequence is TGTGCCAGCAGCCCCAGGGGGGGGAACACTGAAGCTTTCTTT. Encoded protein: CASSPRGGNTEAFF.

V gene TRBV5-6 combines with J gene TRBJ2-5, with 8 bases fitting TRBD2. After removal of 4 bases from V and 5 bases from J, the junction contained 10 bases not matched to a gene. This CDR3 spans 15 amino acids. The germline V gene has CDR1 SGHDT and CDR2 YYEEEE. For the CDR3, the DNA is TGTGCCAGCAGCCTGCCCGGGACTAGGTTGGAGACCCAGTACTTC. Protein: CASSLPGTRLETQYF.